This paragraph reports one T cell receptor beta chain. The sample originates from a study of OX40 agonist ivuxolimab in advanced cancers. The CDR3 totals 14 residues. Deletions cut 1 base from V and 4 bases from J, with 11 bases between. Germline V gene sequence: CDR1 SGHRS, CDR2 YFSETQ. The repertoire was sequenced with immunoSEQ multiplex PCR; TCRdb's copy has only in-frame clones and lacks some. This table has more than 55,000 clones, roughly 88% appearing once. This specimen consisted of CD4+ or CD8+ T cells sorted from blood, obtained in a trial of the OX40 agonist ivuxolimab. The sequence came from an adult with an advanced solid tumor such as melanoma, head and neck, liver or kidney cancer. The J gene is TRBJ1-1, the V gene TRBV5-1; D uncertain. CDR3 DNA: TGCGCCAGCAGCTTGCAGGTTTCGGGCACTGAAGCTTTCTTT. As protein: CASSLQVSGTEAFF.